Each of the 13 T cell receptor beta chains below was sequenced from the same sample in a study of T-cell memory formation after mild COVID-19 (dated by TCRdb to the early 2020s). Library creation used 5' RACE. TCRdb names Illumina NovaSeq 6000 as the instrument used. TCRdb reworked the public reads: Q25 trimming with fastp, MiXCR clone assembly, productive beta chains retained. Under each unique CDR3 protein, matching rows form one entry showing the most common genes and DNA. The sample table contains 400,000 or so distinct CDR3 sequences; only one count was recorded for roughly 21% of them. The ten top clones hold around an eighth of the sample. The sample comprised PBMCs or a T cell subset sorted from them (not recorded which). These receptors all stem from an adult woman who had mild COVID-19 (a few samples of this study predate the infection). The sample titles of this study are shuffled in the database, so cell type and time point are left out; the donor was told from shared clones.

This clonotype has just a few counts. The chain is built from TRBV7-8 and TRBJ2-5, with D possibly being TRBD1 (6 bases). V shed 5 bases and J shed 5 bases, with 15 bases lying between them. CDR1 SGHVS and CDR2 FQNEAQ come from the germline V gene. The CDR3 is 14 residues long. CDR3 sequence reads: CASSARGPGETQYF. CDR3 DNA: TGTGCCAGCAGCGCCAGGGGTCCCGGGGAGACCCAGTACTTC.

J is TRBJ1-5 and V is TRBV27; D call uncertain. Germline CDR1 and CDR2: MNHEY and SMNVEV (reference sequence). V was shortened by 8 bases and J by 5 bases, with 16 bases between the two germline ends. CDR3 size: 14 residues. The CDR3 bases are TGTGCCAGCTCCCTCGGGGTTCGGTATCAGCCCCAGCATTTT. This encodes CASSLGVRYQPQHF.

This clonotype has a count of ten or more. CDR3 sequence reads: CASSLVQGPPDTQYF. Here the CDR3 DNA reads TGTGCCAGCAGCTTAGTTCAGGGGCCCCCTGATACGCAGTATTTT. J is TRBJ2-3 and V is TRBV11-2, with a possible D match to TRBD1 (6 bases). The V end lost 1 base, the J end lost 6 bases, and 14 bases lay between the germline ends. From germline, CDR1 is SGHAT and CDR2 FQNNGV. This CDR3 has 15 residues.

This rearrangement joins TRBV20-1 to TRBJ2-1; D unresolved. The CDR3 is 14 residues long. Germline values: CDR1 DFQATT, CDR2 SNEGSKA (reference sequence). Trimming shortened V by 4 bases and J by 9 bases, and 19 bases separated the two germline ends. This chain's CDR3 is CSATYLPQGGEQFF. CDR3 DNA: TGCAGTGCTACGTACCTACCGCAAGGCGGTGAGCAGTTCTTC.

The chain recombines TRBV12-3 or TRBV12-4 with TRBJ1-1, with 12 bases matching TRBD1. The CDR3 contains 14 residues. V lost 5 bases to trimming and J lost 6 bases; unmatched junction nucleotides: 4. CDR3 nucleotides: TGTGCCAGCAGTGGGGGACAGGGGGCATCTGAAGCTTTCTTT. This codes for CASSGGQGASEAFF.

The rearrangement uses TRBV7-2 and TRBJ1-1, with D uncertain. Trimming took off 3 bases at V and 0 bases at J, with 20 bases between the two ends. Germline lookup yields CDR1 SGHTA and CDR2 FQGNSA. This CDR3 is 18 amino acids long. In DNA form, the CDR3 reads TGTGCCAGCAGCTTTCCGCCTCCGCGGTACCAAATGAACACTGAAGCTTTCTTT. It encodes CASSFPPPRYQMNTEAFF.

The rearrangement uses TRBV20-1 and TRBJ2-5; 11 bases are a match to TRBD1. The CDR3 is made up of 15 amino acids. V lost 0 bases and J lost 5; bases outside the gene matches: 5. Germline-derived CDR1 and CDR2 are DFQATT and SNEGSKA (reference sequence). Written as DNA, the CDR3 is TGCAGTGCTAGAGAAAGGACAGGGGGCAGGGAGACCCAGTACTTC. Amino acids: CSARERTGGRETQYF.

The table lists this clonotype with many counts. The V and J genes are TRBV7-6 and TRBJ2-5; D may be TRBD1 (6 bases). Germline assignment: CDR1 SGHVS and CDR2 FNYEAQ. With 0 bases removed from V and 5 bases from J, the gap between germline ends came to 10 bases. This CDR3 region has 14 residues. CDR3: CASSLAQGWETQYF. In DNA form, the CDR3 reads TGTGCCAGCAGCTTAGCACAGGGTTGGGAGACCCAGTACTTC.

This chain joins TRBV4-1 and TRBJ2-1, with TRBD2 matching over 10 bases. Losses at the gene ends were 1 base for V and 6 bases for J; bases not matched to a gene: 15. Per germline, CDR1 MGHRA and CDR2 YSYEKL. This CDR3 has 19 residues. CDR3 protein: CASSQVRGALAGFGNEQFF. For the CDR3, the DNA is TGCGCCAGCAGCCAAGTAAGGGGGGCACTAGCGGGGTTCGGCAATGAGCAGTTCTTC.

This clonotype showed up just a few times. The CDR3 here is CSARNPRALYGYTF. CDR3 coding DNA: TGCAGTGCTAGAAACCCCAGGGCCCTCTATGGCTACACCTTC. The gene calls are TRBV20-1 and TRBJ1-2, with D perhaps TRBD1 (5 bases). The CDR3 runs 14 residues. Trimming took 2 bases from V and 4 from J, leaving 14 bases between them. Germline V gene data show CDR1 as DFQATT and CDR2 as SNEGSKA (reference sequence).

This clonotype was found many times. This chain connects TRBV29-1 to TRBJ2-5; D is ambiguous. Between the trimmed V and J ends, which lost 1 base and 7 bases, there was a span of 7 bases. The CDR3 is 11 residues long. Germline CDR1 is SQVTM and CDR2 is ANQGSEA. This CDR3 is CSVEVHATQYF. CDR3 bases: TGCAGCGTTGAAGTTCACGCGACCCAGTACTTC.

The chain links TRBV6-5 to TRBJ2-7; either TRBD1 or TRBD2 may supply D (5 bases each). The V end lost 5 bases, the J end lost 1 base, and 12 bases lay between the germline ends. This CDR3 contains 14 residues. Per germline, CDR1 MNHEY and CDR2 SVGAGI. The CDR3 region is CASSLQAGSYEQYF. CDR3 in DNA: TGTGCCAGCAGTCTACAGGCGGGTTCCTACGAGCAGTACTTC.

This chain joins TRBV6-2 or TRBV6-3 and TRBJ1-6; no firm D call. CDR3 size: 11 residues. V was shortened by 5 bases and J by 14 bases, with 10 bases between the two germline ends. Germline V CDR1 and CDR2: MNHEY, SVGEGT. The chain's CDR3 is CASSDGSTLHF. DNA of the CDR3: TGTGCCAGCAGTGACGGATCGACCCTCCACTTT.